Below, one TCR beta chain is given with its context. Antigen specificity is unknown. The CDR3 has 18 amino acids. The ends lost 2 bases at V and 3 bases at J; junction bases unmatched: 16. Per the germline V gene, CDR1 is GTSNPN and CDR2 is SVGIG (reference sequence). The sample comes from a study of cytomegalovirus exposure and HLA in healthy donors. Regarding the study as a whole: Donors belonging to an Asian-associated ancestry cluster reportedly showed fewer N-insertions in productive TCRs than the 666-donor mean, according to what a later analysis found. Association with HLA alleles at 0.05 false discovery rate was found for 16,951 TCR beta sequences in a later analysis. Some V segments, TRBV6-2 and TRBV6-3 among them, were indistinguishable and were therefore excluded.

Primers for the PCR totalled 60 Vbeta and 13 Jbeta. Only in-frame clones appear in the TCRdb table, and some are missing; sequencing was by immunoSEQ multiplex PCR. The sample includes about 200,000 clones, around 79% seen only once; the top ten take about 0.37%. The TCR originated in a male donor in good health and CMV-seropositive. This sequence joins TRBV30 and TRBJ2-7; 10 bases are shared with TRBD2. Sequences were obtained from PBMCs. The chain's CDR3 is CAWSFSLVRTSGLYEQYF. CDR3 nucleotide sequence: TGTGCCTGGAGTTTTAGTCTCGTTCGGACTAGCGGACTCTACGAGCAGTACTTC.